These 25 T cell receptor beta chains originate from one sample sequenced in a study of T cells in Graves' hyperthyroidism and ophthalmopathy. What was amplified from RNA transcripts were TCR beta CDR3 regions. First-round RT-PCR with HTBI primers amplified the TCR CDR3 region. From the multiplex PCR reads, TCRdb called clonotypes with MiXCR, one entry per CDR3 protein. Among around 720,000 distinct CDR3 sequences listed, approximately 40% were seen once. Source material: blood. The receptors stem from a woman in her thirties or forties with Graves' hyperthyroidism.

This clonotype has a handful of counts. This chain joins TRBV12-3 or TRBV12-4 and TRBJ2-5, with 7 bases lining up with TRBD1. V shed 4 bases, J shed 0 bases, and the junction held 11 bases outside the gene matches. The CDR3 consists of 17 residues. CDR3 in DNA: TGTGCCAGCAGTTCTCTCCTTGACAGGGTGAACCAAGAGACCCAGTACTTC. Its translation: CASSSLLDRVNQETQYF.

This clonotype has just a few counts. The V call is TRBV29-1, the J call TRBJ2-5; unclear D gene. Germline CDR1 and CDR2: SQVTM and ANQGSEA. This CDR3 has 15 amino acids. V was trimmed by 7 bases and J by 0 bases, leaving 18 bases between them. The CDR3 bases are TGCAGCGCACTTGACCGACCACAGTACCAAGAGACCCAGTACTTC. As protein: CSALDRPQYQETQYF.

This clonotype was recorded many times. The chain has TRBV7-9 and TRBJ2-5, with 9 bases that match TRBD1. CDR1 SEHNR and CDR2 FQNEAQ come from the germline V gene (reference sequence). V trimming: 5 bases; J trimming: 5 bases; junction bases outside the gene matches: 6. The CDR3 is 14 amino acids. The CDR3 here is CASSPRDRVETQYF. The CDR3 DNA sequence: TGTGCCAGCAGCCCCCGGGACAGGGTGGAGACCCAGTACTTC.

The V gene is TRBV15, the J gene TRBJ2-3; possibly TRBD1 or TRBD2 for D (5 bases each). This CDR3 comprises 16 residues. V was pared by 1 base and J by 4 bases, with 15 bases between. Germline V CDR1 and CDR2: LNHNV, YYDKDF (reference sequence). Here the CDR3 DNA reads TGTGCCACCAGCAGAGTCCCAGGGAGTCATGCAGATACGCAGTATTTT. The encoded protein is CATSRVPGSHADTQYF.

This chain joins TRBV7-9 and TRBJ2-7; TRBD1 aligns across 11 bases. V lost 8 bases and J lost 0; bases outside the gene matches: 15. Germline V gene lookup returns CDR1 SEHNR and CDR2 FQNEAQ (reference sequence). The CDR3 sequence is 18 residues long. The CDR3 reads CASRQEPSGTGGSYEQYF. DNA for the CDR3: TGTGCCAGCCGCCAAGAGCCGAGCGGGACAGGGGGCTCCTACGAGCAGTACTTC.

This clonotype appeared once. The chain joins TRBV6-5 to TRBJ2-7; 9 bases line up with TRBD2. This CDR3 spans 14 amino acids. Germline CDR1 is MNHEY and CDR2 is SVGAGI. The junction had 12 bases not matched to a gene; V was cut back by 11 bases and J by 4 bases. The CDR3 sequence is CAGMTWTSEYEQYF. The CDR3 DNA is TGTGCCGGCATGACGTGGACTAGCGAATACGAGCAGTACTTC.

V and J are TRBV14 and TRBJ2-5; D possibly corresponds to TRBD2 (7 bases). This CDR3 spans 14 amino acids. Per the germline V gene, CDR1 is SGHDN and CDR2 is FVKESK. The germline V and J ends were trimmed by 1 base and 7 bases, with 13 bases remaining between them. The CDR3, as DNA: TGTGCCAGCAGCCAAGCGGGGGGCGTAGGGACCCAGTACTTC. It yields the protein CASSQAGGVGTQYF.

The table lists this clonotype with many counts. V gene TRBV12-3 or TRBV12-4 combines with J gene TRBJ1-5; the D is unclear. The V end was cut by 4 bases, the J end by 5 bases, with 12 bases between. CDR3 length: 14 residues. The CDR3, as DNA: TGTGCCAGCAGTTCTGGGCTACCCTATCAGCCCCAGCATTTT. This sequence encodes CASSSGLPYQPQHF.

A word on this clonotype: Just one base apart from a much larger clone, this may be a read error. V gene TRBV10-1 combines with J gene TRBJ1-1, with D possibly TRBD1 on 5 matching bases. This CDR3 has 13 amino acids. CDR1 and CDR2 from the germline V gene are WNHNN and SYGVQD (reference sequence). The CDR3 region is CASRGVPDSETFF. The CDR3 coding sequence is TGCGCCAGCAGAGGGGTGCCGGACTCTGAAACTTTCTTT.

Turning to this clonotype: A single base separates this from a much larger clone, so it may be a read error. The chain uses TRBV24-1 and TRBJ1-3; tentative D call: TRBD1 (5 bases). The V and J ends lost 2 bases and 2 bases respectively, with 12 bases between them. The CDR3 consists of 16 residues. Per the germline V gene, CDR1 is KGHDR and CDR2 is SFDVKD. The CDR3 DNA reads TGTGCCACCAGTGATTCTACCGGGGCCACTGGAAACACCATATATTTT. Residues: CATSDSTGATGNTIYF.

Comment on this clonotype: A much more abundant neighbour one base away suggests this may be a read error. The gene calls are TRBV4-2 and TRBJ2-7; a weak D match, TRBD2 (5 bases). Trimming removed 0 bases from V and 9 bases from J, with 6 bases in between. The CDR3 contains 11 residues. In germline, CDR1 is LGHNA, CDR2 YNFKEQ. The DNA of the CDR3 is TGTGCCAGCAGCCAAGACAGCGGGCAGTACTTC. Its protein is CASSQDSGQYF.

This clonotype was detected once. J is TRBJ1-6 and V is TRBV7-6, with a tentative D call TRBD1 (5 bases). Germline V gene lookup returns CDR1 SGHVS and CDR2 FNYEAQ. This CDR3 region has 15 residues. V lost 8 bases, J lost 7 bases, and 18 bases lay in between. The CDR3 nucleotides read TGTGCCAGCGGCAATTGGGGGGTCCTGAATTCACCCCTCCACTTT. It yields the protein CASGNWGVLNSPLHF. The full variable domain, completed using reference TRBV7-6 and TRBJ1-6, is GAGVSQSPRYKVTKRGQDVALRCDPISGHVSLYWYRQALGQGPEFLTYFNYEAQQDKSGLPNDRFSAERPEGSISTLTIQRTEQRDSAMYRCASGNWGVLNSPLHFGNGTRLTVT.

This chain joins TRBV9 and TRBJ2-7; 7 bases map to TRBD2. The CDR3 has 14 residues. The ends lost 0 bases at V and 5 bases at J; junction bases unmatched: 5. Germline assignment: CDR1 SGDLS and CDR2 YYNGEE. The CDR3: CASSVGEGLNEQYF. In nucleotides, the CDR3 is TGTGCCAGCAGCGTAGGGGAGGGGCTAAACGAGCAGTACTTC. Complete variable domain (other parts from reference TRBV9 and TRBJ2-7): DSGVTQTPKHLITATGQRVTLRCSPRSGDLSVYWYQQSLDQGLQFLIQYYNGEERAKGNILERFSAQQFPDLHSELNLSSLELGDSALYFCASSVGEGLNEQYFGPGTRLTVT.

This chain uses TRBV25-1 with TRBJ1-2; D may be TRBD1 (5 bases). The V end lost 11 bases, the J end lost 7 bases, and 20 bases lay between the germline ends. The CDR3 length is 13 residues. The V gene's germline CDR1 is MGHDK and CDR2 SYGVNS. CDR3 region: CAWSVGAGGGYTF. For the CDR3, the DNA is TGTGCCTGGAGTGTTGGGGCTGGTGGTGGCTACACCTTC.

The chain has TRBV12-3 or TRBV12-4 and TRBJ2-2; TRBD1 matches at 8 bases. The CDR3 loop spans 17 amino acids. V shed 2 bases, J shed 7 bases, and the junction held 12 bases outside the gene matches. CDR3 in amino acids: CASSLPLKMDRDGELFF. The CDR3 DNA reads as TGTGCCAGCAGTTTACCTTTAAAGATGGACAGGGACGGGGAGCTGTTTTTT.

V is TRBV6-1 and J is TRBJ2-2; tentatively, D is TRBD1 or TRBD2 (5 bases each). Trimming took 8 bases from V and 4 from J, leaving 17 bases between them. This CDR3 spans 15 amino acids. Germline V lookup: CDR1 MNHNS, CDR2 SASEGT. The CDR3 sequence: CASLRGSRGTGELFF. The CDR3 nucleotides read TGTGCCAGCCTTCGAGGGAGTAGGGGCACCGGGGAGCTGTTTTTT.

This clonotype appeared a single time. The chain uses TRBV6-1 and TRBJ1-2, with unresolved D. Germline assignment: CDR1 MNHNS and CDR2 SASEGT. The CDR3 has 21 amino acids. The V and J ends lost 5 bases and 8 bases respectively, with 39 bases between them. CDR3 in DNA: TGTGCCAGCAGTTACTCACCCCTGGCTGACCCCCCTGGCAGAGCCATGGTAGGCTACACCTTC. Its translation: CASSYSPLADPPGRAMVGYTF.

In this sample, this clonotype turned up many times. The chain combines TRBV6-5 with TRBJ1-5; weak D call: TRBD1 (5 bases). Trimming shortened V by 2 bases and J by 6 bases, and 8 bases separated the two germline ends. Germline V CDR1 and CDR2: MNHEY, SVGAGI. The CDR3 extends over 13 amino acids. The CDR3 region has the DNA TGTGCCAGCAGTTACAGGGGTACTCAGCCCCAGCATTTT. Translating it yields CASSYRGTQPQHF.

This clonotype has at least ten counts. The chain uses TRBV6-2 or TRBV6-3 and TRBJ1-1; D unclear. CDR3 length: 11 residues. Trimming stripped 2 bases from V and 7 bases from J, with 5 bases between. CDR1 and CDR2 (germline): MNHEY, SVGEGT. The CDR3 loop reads CASSYGGEAFF. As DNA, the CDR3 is TGTGCCAGCAGTTACGGCGGTGAAGCTTTCTTT.

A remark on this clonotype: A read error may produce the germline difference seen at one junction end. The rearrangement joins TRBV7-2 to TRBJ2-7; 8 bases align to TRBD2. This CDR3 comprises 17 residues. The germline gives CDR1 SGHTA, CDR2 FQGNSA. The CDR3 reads CASSPTQAGVRSCEQYF. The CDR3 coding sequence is TGTGCCAGCAGCCCGACCCAAGCGGGAGTTCGGTCCTGCGAGCAGTACTTC.

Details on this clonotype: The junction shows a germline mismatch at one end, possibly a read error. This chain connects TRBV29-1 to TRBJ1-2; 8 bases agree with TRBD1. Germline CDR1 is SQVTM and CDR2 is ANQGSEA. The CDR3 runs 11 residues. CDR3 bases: TGCAGCCCGGACAGGGACGATGGCCACACCTTC. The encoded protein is CSPDRDDGHTF. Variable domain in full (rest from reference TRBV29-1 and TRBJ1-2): SAVISQKPSRDICQRGTSLTIQCQVDSQVTMMFWYRQQPGQSLTLIATANQGSEATYESGFVIDKFPISRPNLTFSTLTVSNMSPEDSSIYLCSPDRDDGHTFGSGTRLTVV.

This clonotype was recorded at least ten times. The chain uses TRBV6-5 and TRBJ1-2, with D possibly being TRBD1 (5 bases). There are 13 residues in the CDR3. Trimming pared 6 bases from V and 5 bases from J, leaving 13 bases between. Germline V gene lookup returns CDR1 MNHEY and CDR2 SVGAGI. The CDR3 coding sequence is TGTGCCAGCAGGTCTCAGGGCGATTATGGCTACACCTTC. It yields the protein CASRSQGDYGYTF.

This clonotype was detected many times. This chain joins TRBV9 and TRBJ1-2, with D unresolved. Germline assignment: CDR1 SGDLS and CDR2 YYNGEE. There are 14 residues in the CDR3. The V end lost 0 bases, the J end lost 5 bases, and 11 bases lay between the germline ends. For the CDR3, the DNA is TGTGCCAGCAGCGTAGACGCGATTAAATATGGCTACACCTTC. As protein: CASSVDAIKYGYTF.

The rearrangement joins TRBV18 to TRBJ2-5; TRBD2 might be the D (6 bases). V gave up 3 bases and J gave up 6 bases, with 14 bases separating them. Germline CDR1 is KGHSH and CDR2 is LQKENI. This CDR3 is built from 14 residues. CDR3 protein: CASSPQDGGKTQYF. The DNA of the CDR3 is TGTGCCAGCTCACCTCAGGACGGGGGAAAGACCCAGTACTTC.

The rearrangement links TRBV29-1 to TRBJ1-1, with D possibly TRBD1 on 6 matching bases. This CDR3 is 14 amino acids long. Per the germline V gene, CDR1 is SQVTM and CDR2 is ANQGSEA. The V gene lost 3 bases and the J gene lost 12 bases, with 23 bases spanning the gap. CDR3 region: CSVDRSQGSRRTFF. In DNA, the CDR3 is TGCAGCGTTGACCGCTCACAGGGCTCCCGGAGGACTTTCTTT.